The T cell receptor beta chain described here comes from a study of T cell responses to AZD1222 COVID-19 vaccine. Overall study: Pooling covered second doses at about 4 or about 12 weeks.

V lost 0 bases to trimming and J lost 7 bases; unmatched junction nucleotides: 9. Germline V gene data show CDR1 as SGDLS and CDR2 as YYNGEE. This CDR3 region has 15 residues. Produced via immunoSEQ multiplex PCR; TCRdb's table is partial and in-frame only. This sample yields under 130,000 clones, of which 80% to 95% are seen a single time; 1% to 1.5% belongs to the top ten. Study results and limitations: The study sampled repertoires only after the peak T cell response. It should be noted that donors were predominantly white British and more often female, and clonal diversity was possibly underestimated.

Concerning this clone itself: The antigen is unknown.

The chain joins TRBV9 to TRBJ2-7, with 8 bases that match TRBD2. The input for sequencing was peripheral blood, taken on day 0 of AZD1222 vaccination. This clonotype originated in an adult in good health. Here the CDR3 reads CASSVGSGSLREQYF. The DNA for the CDR3 is TGTGCCAGCAGCGTAGGGAGCGGGAGCCTCAGAGAGCAGTACTTC.